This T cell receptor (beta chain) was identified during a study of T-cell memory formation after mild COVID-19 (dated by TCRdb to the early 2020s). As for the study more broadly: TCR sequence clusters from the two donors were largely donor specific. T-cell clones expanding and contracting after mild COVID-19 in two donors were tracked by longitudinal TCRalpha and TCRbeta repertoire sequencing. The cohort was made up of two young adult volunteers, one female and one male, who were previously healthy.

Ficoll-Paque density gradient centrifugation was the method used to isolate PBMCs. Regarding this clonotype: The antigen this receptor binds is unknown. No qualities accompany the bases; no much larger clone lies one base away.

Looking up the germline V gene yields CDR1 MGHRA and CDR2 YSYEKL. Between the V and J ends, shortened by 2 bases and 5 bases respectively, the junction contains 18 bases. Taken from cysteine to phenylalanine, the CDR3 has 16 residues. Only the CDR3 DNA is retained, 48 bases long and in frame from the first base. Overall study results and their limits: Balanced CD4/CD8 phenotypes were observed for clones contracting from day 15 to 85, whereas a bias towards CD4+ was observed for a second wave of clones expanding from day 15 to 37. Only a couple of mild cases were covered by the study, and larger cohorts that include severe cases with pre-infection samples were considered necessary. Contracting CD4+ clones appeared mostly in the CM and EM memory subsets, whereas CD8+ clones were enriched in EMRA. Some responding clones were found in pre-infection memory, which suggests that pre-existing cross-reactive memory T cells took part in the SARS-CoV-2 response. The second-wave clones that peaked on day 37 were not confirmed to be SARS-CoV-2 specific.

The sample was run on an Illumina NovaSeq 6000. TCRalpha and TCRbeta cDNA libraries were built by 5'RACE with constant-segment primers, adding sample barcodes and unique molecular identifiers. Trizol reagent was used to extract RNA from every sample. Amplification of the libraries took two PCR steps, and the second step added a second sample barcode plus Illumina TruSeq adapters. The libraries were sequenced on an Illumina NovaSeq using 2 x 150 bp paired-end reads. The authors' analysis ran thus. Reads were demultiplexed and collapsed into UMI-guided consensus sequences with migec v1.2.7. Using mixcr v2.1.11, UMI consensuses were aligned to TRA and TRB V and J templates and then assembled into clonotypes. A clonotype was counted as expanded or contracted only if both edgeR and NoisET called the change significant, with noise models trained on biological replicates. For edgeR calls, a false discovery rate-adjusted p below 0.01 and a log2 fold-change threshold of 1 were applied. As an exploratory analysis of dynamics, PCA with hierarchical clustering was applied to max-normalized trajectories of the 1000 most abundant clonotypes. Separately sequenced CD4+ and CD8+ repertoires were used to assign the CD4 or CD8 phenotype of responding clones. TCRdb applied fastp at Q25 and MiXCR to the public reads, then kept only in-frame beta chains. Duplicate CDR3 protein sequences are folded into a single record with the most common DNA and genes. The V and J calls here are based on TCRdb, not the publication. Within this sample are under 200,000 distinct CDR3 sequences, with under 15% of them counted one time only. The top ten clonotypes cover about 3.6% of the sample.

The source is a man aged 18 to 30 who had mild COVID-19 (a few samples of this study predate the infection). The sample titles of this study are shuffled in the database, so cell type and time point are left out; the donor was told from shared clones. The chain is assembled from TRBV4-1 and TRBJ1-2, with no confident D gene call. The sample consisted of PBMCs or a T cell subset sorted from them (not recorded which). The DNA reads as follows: TGCGCCAGCAGCCAACCGGGGAGGCGATTTTCGTATGGCTACACCTTC. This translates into CASSQPGRRFSYGYTF.